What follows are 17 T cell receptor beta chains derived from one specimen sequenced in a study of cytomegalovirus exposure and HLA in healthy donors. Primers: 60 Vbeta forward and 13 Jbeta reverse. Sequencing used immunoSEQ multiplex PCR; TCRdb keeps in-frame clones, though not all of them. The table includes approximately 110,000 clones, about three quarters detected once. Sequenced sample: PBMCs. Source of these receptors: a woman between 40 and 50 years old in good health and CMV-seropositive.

DNA of the CDR3: TGTGCCAGTAGGACCCGACAGGGCTGGGCTGAAGCTTTCTTT. Its protein product is CASRTRQGWAEAFF. J is TRBJ1-1 and V is TRBV19, with 7 positions matching TRBD1. The CDR3 spans 14 residues. V dropped 6 bases and J dropped 6; count of bases not matched to a gene: 10. Germline loops: CDR1 LNHDA, CDR2 SQIVND (reference sequence).

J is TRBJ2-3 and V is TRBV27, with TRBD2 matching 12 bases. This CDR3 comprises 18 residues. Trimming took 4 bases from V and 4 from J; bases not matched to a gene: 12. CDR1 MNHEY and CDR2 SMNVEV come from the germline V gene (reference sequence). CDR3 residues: CASSSASGGAGLADTQYF. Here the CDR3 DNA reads TGTGCCAGCAGTTCTGCTAGCGGGGGGGCCGGTCTAGCAGATACGCAGTATTTT.

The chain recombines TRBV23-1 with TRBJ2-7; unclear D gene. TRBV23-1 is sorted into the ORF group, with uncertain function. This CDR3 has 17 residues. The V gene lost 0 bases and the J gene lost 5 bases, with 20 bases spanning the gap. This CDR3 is CASSQSIAVGKRDEQYF. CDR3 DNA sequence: TGCGCCAGCAGTCAATCAATCGCGGTAGGTAAGCGCGACGAGCAGTACTTC.

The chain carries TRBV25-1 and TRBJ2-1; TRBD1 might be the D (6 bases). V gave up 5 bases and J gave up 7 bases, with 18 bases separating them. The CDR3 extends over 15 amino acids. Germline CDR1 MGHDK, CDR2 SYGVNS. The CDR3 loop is CASSSPGAGANEQFF. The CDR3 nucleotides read TGTGCCAGCAGTTCCCCTGGGGCAGGGGCAAATGAGCAGTTCTTC.

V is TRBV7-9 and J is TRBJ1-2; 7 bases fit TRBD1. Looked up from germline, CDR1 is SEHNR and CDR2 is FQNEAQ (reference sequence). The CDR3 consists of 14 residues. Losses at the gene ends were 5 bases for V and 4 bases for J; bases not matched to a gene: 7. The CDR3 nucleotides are TGTGCCAGCAGCACGAGGGACAGCCTCTATGGCTACACCTTC. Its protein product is CASSTRDSLYGYTF.

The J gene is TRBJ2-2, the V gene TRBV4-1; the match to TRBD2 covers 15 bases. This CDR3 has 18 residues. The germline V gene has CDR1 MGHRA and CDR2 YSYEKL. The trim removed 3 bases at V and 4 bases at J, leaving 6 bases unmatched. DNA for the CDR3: TGCGCCAGCAGCCATGGACTAGCGGGGGGGACGGGCACCGGGGAGCTGTTTTTT. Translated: CASSHGLAGGTGTGELFF.

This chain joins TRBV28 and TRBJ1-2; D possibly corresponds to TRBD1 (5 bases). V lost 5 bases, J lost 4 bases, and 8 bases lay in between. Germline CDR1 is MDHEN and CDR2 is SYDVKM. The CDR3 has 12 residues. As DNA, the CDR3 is TGTGCCAGCAGTCAGGGCGCCTATGGCTACACCTTC. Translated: CASSQGAYGYTF.

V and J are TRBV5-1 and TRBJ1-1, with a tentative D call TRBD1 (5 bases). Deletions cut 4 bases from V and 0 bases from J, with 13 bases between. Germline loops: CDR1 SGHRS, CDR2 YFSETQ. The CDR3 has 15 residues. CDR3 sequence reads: CASSHGGFLNTEAFF. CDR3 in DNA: TGCGCCAGCAGCCATGGGGGGTTCCTGAACACTGAAGCTTTCTTT. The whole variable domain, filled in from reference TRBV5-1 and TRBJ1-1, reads KAGVTQTPRYLIKTRGQQVTLSCSPISGHRSVSWYQQTPGQGLQFLFEYFSETQRNKGNFPGRFSGRQFSNSRSEMNVSTLELGDSALYLCASSHGGFLNTEAFFGQGTRLTVV.

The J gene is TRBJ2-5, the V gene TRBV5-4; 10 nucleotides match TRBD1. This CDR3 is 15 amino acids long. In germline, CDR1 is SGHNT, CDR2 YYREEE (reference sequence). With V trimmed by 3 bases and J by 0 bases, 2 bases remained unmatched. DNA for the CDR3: TGTGCCAGCAGCTCGGACAGGGGGTACCAAGAGACCCAGTACTTC. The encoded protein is CASSSDRGYQETQYF.

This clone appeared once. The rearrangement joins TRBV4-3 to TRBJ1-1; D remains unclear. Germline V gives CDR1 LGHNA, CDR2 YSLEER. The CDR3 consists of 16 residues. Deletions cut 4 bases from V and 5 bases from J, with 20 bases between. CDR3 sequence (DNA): TGCGCCAGCAGCCCCCAGCCGACTGGGTCGTGGACTGAAGCTTTCTTT. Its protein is CASSPQPTGSWTEAFF.

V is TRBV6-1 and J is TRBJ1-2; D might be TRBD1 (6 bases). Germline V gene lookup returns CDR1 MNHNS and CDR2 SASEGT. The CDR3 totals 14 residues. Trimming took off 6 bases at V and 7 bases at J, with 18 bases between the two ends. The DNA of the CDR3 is TGTGCCAGCAGACCGGGACACCCAGGCGGTGGCTACACCTTC. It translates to CASRPGHPGGGYTF.

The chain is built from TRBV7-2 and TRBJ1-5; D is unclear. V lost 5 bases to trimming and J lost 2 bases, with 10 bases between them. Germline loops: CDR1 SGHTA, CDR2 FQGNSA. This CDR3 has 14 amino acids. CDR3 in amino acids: CASSTTGGNQPQHF. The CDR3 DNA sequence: TGTGCCAGCAGCACTACGGGTGGCAATCAGCCCCAGCATTTT. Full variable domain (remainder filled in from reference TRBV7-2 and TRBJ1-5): GAGVSQSPSNKVTEKGKDVELRCDPISGHTALYWYRQSLGQGLEFLIYFQGNSAPDKSGLPSDRFSAERTGGSVSTLTIQRTQQEDSAVYLCASSTTGGNQPQHFGDGTRLSIL.

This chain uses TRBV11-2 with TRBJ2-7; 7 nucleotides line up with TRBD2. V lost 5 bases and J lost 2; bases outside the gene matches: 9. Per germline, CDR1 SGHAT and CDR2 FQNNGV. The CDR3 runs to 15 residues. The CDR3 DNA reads TGTGCCAGCAGCACCCAAAGCGGGGCCGCCTACGAGCAGTACTTC. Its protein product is CASSTQSGAAYEQYF.

As DNA, the CDR3 is TGTGTTAGCAGGGGGTCTGGAAACACCATATATTTT. Amino acids: CVSRGSGNTIYF. V gene TRBV19 combines with J gene TRBJ1-3; the match to TRBD1 covers 7 bases. CDR1 is LNHDA and CDR2 is SQIVND in the germline V gene (reference sequence). This CDR3 is built from 12 residues.

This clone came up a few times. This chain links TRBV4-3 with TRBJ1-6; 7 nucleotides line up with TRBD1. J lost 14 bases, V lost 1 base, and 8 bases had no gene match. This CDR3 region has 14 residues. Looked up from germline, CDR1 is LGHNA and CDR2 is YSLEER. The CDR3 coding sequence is TGCGCCAGCAGCCAAGGGGACAGCGTGAATACCCTCCACTTT. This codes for CASSQGDSVNTLHF.

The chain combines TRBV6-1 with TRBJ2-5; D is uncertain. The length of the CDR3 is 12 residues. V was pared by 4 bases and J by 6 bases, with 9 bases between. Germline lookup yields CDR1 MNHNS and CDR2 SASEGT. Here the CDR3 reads CASSVPTQTQYF. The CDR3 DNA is TGTGCCAGCAGTGTCCCTACCCAGACCCAGTACTTC.

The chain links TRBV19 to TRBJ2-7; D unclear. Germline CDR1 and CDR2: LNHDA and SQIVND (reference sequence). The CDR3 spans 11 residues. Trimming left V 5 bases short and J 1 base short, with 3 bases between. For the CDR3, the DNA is TGTGCCAGTAGTTCATCCTACGAGCAGTACTTC. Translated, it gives CASSSSYEQYF.